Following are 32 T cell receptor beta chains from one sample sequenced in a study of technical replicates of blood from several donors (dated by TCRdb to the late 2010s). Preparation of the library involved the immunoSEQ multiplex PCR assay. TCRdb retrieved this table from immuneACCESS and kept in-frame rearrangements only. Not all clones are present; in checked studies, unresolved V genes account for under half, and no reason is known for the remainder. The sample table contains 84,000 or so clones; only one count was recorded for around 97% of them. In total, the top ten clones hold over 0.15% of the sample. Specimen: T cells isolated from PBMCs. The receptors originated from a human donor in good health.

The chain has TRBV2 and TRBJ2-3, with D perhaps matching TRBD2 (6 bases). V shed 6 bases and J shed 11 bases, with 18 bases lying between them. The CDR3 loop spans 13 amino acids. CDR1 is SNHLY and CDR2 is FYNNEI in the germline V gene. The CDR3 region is CASSKEGGGRQYF. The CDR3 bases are TGTGCCAGCAGCAAGGAAGGCGGAGGGAGGCAGTATTTT.

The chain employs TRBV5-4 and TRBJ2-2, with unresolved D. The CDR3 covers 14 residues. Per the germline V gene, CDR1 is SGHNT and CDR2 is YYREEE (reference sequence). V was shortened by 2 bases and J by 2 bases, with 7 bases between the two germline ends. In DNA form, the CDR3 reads TGTGCCAGCAGCTTTTTTCTAAACACCGGGGAGCTGTTTTTT. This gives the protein CASSFFLNTGELFF.

The CDR3 spells CASTQPGVPSEQFF. The CDR3 DNA reads TGCGCCAGCACCCAGCCAGGGGTTCCCAGTGAGCAGTTCTTC. The V and J genes are TRBV4-1 and TRBJ2-1, with D possibly TRBD1 on 6 matching bases. The V end was cut by 7 bases, the J end by 9 bases, with 19 bases between. Germline V gives CDR1 MGHRA, CDR2 YSYEKL. This CDR3 comprises 14 residues.

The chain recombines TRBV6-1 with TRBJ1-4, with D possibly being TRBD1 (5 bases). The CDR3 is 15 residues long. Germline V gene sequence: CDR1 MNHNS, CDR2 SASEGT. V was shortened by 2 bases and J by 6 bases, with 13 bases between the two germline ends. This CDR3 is CASSEWFRVDEKLFF. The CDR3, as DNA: TGTGCCAGCAGTGAATGGTTCAGGGTCGATGAAAAACTGTTTTTT.

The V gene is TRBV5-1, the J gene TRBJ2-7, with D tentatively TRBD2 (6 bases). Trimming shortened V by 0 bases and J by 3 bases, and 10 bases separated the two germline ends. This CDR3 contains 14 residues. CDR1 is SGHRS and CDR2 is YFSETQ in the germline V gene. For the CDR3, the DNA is TGCGCCAGCAGCTTGGTCGGCGGGAACTACGAGCAGTACTTC. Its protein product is CASSLVGGNYEQYF.

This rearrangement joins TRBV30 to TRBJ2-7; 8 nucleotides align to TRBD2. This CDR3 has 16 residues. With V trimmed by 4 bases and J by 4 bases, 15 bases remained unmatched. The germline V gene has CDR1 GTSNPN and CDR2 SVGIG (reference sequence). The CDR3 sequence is CAWKKPIAGTQYEQYF. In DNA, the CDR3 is TGTGCCTGGAAGAAACCAATAGCGGGGACCCAATACGAGCAGTACTTC. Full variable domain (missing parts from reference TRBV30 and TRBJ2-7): SQTIHQWPATLVQPVGSPLSLECTVEGTSNPNLYWYRQAAGRGLQLLFYSVGIGQISSEVPQNLSASRPQDRQFILSSKKLLLSDSGFYLCAWKKPIAGTQYEQYFGPGTRLTVT.

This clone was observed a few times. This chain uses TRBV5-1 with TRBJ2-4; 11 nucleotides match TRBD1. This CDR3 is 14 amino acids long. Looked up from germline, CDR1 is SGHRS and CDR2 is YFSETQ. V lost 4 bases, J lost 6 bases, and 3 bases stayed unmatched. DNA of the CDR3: TGCGCCAGCAGCGGCGGGACAGGGGGAAACATTCAGTACTTC. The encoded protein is CASSGGTGGNIQYF.

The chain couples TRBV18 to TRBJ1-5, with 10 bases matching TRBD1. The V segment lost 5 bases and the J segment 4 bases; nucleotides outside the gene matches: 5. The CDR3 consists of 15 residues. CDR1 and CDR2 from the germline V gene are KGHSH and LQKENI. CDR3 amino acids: CASSGGQGVNQPQHF. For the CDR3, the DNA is TGTGCCAGCTCAGGAGGACAGGGGGTAAATCAGCCCCAGCATTTT.

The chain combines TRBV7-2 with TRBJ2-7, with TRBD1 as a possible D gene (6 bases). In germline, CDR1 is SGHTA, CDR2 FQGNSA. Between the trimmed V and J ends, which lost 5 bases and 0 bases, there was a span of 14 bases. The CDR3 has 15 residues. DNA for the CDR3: TGTGCCAGCAGCCGATGGGGACAAAGCTCCTACGAGCAGTACTTC. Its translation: CASSRWGQSSYEQYF.

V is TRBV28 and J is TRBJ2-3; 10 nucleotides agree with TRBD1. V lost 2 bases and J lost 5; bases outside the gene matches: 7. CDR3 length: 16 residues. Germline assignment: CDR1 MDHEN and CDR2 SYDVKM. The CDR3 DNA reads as TGTGCCAGCAGTTTACGGACAGGGGGATTCCTAGATACGCAGTATTTT. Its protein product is CASSLRTGGFLDTQYF. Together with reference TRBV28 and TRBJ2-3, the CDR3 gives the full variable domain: DVKVTQSSRYLVKRTGEKVFLECVQDMDHENMFWYRQDPGLGLRLIYFSYDVKMKEKGDIPEGYSVSREKKERFSLILESASTNQTSMYLCASSLRTGGFLDTQYFGPGTRLTVL.

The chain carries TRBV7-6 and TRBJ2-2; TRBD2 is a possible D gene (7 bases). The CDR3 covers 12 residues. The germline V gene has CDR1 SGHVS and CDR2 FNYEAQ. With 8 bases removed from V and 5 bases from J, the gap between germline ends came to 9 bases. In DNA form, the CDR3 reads TGTGCCAGCGGGGGGGCGACCGGGGAGCTGTTTTTT. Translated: CASGGATGELFF.

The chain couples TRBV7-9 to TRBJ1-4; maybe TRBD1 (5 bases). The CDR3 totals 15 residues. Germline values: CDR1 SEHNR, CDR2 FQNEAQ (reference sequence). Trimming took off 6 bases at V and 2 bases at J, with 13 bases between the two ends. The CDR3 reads CASRVQGGTNEKLFF. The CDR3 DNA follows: TGTGCCAGCAGGGTTCAGGGTGGCACTAATGAAAAACTGTTTTTT.

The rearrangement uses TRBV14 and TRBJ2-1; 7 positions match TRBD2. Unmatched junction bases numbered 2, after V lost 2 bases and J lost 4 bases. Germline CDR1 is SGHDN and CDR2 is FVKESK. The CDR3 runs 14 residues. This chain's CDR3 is CASSQNGRYNEQFF. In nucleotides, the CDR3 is TGTGCCAGCAGCCAAAACGGGAGGTACAATGAGCAGTTCTTC.

The CDR3 nucleotides read TGTGCCAGCAGCCAAGGACAGGGGATCGGCTATGGCTACACCTTC. It is translated as CASSQGQGIGYGYTF. The chain recombines TRBV9 with TRBJ1-2, with 9 bases fitting TRBD1. Losses at the gene ends were 4 bases for V and 4 bases for J; bases not matched to a gene: 8. CDR3 length equals 15 residues. Germline CDR1 and CDR2: SGDLS and YYNGEE.

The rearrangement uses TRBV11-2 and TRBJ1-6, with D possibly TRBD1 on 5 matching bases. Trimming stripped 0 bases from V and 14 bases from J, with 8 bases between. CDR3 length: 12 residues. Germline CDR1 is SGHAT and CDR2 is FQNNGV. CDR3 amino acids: CASSLDVGALHF. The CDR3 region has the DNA TGTGCCAGCAGCTTAGATGTAGGGGCCCTCCACTTT.

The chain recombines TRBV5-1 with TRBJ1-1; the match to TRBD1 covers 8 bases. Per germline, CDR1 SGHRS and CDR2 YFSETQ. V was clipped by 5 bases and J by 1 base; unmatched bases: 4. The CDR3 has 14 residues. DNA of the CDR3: TGCGCCAGCAGTAGGGGACAGGAGAACACTGAAGCTTTCTTT. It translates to CASSRGQENTEAFF.

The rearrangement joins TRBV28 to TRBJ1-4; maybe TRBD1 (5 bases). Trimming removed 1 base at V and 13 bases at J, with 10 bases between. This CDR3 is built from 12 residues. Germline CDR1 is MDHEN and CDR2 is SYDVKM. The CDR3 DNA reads TGTGCCAGCAGTTTATCGGGGGGAACACTGTTTTTT. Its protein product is CASSLSGGTLFF.

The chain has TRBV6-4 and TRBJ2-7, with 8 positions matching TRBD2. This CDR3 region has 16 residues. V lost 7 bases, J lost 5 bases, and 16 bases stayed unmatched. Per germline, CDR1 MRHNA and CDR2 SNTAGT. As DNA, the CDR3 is TGTGCCAGCACTCCGAGAGTGTGTACTAGCGGCCACGAGCAGTACTTC. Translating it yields CASTPRVCTSGHEQYF.

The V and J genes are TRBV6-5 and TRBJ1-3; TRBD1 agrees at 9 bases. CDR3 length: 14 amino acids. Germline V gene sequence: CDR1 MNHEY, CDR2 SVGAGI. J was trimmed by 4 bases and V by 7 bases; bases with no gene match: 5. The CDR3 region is CASIGTGSGNTIYF. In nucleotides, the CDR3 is TGTGCCAGCATAGGGACAGGGTCCGGAAACACCATATATTTT.

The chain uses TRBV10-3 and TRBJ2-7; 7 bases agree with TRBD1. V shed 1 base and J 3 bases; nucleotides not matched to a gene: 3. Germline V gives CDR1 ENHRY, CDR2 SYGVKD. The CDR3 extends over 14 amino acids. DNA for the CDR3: TGTGCCATCAGTGAGTTGACAGGGATCTACGAGCAGTACTTC. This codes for CAISELTGIYEQYF.

The CDR3 protein is CASSYSVLSYGYTF. The CDR3 nucleotides read TGTGCCAGCAGTTACTCCGTTCTTAGCTACGGCTACACCTTC. The chain links TRBV6-5 to TRBJ1-2; D is uncertain. Germline V CDR1 and CDR2: MNHEY, SVGAGI. V was trimmed by 0 bases and J by 8 bases, leaving 13 bases between them. This CDR3 is 14 amino acids long.

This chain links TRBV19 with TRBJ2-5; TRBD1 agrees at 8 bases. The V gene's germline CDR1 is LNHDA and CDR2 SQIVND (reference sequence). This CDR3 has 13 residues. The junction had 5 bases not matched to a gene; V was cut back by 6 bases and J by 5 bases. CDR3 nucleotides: TGTGCCAGTAGCACAGGGGGTAGGGAGACCCAGTACTTC. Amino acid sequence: CASSTGGRETQYF.

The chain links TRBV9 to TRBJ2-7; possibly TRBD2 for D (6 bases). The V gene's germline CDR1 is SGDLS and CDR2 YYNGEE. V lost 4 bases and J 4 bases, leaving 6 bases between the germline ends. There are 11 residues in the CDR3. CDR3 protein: CASSREYEQYF. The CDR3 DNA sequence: TGTGCCAGCAGCCGGGAGTACGAGCAGTACTTC.

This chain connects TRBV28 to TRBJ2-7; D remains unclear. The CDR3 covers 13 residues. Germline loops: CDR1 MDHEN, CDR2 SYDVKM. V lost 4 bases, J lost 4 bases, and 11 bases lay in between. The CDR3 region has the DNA TGTGCCAGCAGTTCCCCTGGCGGATACGAGCAGTACTTC. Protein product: CASSSPGGYEQYF.

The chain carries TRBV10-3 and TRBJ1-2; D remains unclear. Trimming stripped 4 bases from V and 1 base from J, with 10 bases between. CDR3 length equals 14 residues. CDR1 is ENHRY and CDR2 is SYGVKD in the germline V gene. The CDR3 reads CAISVKTDNYGYTF. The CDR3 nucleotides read TGTGCCATCAGTGTCAAAACAGATAACTATGGCTACACCTTC.

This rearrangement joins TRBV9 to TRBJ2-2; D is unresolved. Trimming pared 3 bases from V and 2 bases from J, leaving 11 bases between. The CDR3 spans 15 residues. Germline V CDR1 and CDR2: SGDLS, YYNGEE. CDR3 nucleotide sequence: TGTGCCAGCAGCGCAGTGGTGATCAACACCGGGGAGCTGTTTTTT. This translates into CASSAVVINTGELFF.

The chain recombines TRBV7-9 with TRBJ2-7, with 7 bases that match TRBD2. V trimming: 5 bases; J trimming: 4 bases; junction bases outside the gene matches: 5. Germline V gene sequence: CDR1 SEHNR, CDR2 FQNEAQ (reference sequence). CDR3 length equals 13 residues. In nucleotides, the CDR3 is TGTGCCAGCAGCGGGGGAGGGGTTTACGAGCAGTACTTC. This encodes CASSGGGVYEQYF.

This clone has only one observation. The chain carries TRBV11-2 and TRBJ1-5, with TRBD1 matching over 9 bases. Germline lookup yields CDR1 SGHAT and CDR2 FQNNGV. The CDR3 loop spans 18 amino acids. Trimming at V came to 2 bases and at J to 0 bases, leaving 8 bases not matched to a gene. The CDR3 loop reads CASSLLGQGYYSNQPQHF. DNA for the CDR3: TGTGCCAGCAGCTTATTGGGACAGGGATATTATAGCAATCAGCCCCAGCATTTT. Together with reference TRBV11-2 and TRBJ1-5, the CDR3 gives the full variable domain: EAGVAQSPRYKIIEKRQSVAFWCNPISGHATLYWYQQILGQGPKLLIQFQNNGVVDDSQLPKDRFSAERLKGVDSTLKIQPAKLEDSAVYLCASSLLGQGYYSNQPQHFGDGTRLSIL.

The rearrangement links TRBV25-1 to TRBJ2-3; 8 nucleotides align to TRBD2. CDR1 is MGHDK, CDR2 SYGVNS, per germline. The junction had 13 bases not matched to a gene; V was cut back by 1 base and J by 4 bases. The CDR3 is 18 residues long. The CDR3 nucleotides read TGTGCCAGCAGTGAATCTCCGGGAAGCGGGAGTTGGGCAGATACGCAGTATTTT. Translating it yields CASSESPGSGSWADTQYF.

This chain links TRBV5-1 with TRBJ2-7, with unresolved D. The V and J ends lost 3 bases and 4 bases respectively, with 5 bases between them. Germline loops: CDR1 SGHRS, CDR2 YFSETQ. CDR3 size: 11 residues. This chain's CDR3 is CASSSQYEQYF. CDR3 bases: TGCGCCAGCAGCTCGCAGTACGAGCAGTACTTC.

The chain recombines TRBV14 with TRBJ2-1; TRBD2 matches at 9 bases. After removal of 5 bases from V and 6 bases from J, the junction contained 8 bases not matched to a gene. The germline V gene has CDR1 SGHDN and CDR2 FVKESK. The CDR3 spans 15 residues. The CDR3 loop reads CASSYTGLASNEQFF. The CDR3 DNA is TGTGCCAGCAGCTACACCGGACTAGCGTCCAATGAGCAGTTCTTC.

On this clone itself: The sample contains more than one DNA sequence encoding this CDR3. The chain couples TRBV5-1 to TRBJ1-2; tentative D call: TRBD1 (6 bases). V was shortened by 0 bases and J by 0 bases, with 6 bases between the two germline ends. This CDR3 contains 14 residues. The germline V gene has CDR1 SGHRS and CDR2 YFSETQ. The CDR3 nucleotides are TGCGCCAGCAGCTTGGGACAGGCTAACTATGGCTACACCTTC. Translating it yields CASSLGQANYGYTF. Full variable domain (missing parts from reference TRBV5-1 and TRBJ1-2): KAGVTQTPRYLIKTRGQQVTLSCSPISGHRSVSWYQQTPGQGLQFLFEYFSETQRNKGNFPGRFSGRQFSNSRSEMNVSTLELGDSALYLCASSLGQANYGYTFGSGTRLTVV.